This record looks at one T cell receptor (beta chain) sequence and its context. The target antigen is unknown. Libraries were prepared by immunoSEQ multiplex PCR; TCRdb keeps only in-frame clonotypes and omits some of them. The table has about 150,000 clones, approximately 91% seen once. This sample is drawn from a study of T cell responses to AZD1222 COVID-19 vaccine. Broader study findings: With two AZD1222 doses given, Spike-specific TCR breadth and depth both rose. The span of vaccine-associated CD4 TCRs extended across spike, with dominance at 160-218 and 743-854. Baseline serology detected seropositivity in only a handful of AZD1222 recipients.

V was trimmed by 2 bases and J by 4 bases, leaving 8 bases between them. The CDR3 is 13 amino acids. Germline V CDR1 and CDR2: KGHSH, LQKENI. The chain has TRBV18 and TRBJ1-1; D is ambiguous. Sequencing was performed on peripheral blood, taken 28 days after the second AZD1222 dose. The origin of this receptor is an adult who received the AZD1222 COVID-19 vaccine. CDR3: CASSPKVSTEAFF. As DNA, the CDR3 is TGTGCCAGCTCACCAAAGGTAAGCACTGAAGCTTTCTTT.